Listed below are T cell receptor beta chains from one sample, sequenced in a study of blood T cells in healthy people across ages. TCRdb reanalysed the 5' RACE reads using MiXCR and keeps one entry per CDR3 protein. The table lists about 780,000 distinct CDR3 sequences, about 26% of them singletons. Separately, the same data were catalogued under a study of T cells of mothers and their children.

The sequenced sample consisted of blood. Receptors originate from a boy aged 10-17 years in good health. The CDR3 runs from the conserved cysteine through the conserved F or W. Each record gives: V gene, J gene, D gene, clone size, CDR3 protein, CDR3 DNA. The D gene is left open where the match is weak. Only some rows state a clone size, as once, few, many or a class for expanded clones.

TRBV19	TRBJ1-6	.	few	CASHPGLPSYNSPLHF	TGTGCCAGCCATCCGGGACTTCCCTCCTATAATTCACCCCTCCACTTT
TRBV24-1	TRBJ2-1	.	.	CATRILPKHEQFF	TGTGCCACCCGCATCCTCCCTAAACATGAGCAGTTCTTC
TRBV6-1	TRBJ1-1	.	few	CASSSDSRFGVEAFF	TGTGCCAGCAGTTCGGATTCCAGATTCGGAGTTGAAGCTTTCTTT
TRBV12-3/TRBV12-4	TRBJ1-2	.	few	CASSLGPPGARYGYTF	TGTGCCAGCAGTTTGGGACCCCCGGGCGCTCGCTATGGCTACACCTTC
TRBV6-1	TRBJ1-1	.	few	CASSEAGGPITKNTEAFF	TGTGCCAGCAGTGAAGCGGGGGGACCCATTACGAAAAACACTGAAGCTTTCTTT
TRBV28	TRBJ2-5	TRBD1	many	CASSSAQTGAETQYF	TGTGCCAGCAGTTCCGCCCAAACAGGGGCGGAGACCCAGTACTTC
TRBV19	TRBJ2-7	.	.	CASSIRSEQYF	TGTGCCAGTAGTATCCGGAGCGAGCAGTACTTC
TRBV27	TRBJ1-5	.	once	CASSGGVREPQHF	TGTGCCAGCAGTGGGGGGGTTCGAGAGCCCCAGCATTTT
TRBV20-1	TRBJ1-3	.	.	CSAIRNSGNTIYF	TGCAGTGCTATTCGGAACTCTGGAAACACCATATATTTT
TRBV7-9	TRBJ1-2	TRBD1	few	CASSSTGTGIIYGYTF	TGTGCCAGCAGCTCGACCGGGACAGGAATAATCTATGGCTACACCTTC
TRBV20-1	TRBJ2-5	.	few	CSARVGGGQETQYF	TGCAGTGCTAGAGTTGGGGGCGGTCAAGAGACCCAGTACTTC
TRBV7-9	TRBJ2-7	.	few	CASSLSGGLRGEQYF	TGTGCCAGCAGCTTATCCGGCGGGCTACGGGGAGAGCAGTACTTC
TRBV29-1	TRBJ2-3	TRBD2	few	CSVDRSGRGTDTQYF	TGCAGCGTTGACAGGTCTGGGAGGGGTACAGATACGCAGTATTTT
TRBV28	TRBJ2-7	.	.	CASSFSRGGYEQYF	TGTGCCAGCAGTTTTTCCAGGGGGGGATACGAGCAGTACTTC
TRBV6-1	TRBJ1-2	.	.	CASSVLQVDYGYTF	TGTGCCAGCAGTGTACTACAGGTAGACTATGGCTACACCTTC
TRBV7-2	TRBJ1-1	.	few	CASSNQWSTEAFF	TGTGCCAGCAGCAACCAATGGAGCACTGAAGCTTTCTTT